Below are 6 T cell receptor beta chains sequenced from a single sample in a study of tumor and adjacent non-tumor tissue in lung cancer. RNA was extracted from bulk tissue without any cell sorting. Three rounds of nested PCR, following a modified ARM-PCR protocol, produced the TCRbeta library. TCRdb analysed the multiplex PCR reads with MiXCR anew, one entry per CDR3 protein. The table lists about 68,000 distinct CDR3 sequences, roughly three fifths of them singletons. Sequencing was carried out using lung tumor tissue. These receptors were collected from a man aged 50 to 59 with non-small cell lung cancer.

The chain carries TRBV6-1 and TRBJ1-6, with D uncertain. V was clipped by 11 bases and J by 10 bases, with 18 bases between them. This CDR3 is built from 13 residues. The germline gives CDR1 MNHNS, CDR2 SASEGT. CDR3 sequence: CAGFSRGNSPLHF. The CDR3 DNA sequence: TGTGCCGGCTTTTCACGGGGTAACTCACCCCTCCACTTT.

Details on this clonotype: The junction departs from the called germline gene at one end, perhaps through a read error. V usage is TRBV29-1 and J usage is TRBJ2-4, with 8 bases identical to TRBD1. Per germline, CDR1 SQVTM and CDR2 ANQGSEA. This CDR3 has 13 residues. The CDR3 loop reads CIVRDRWENILYF. The CDR3 nucleotides read TGCATCGTAAGGGACAGGTGGGAAAACATTCTGTACTTC.

The gene calls are TRBV11-2 and TRBJ2-2, with no clear D. Trimming pared 5 bases from V and 6 bases from J, leaving 13 bases between. There are 14 residues in the CDR3. CDR1 is SGHAT and CDR2 is FQNNGV in the germline V gene. The CDR3 protein is CASSHRVTAGELFF. DNA of the CDR3: TGTGCCAGCAGCCACCGAGTGACGGCCGGGGAGCTGTTTTTT.

This clonotype was counted ten times or more. V usage is TRBV5-1 and J usage is TRBJ2-2; perhaps TRBD2 as D (6 bases). The germline V gene has CDR1 SGHRS and CDR2 YFSETQ. V dropped 0 bases and J dropped 0 bases, with 9 bases sitting between them. The CDR3 runs 16 residues. CDR3 sequence reads: CASSLGDLANTGELFF. For the CDR3, the DNA is TGCGCCAGCAGCTTGGGGGACTTAGCGAACACCGGGGAGCTGTTTTTT.

A remark on this clonotype: A clone one base away is much larger, so this may be a read error. V gene TRBV29-1 combines with J gene TRBJ2-3; 9 bases align to TRBD2. The germline CDR1 and CDR2 sequences are SQVTM and ANQGSEA. The CDR3 is made up of 15 amino acids. The junction had 7 bases not matched to a gene; V was cut back by 2 bases and J by 4 bases. This chain's CDR3 is CSVEYARGGSDTQYF. CDR3 sequence (DNA): TGCAGCGTTGAATATGCGCGGGGGGGTTCAGATACGCAGTATTTT.

This clonotype came up many times. The rearrangement links TRBV12-3 or TRBV12-4 to TRBJ2-3; no firm D call. CDR3 length: 14 residues. V lost 2 bases and J 0 bases, leaving 6 bases between the germline ends. The CDR3 protein is CASSLMGSTDTQYF. The CDR3 DNA sequence: TGTGCCAGCAGTTTAATGGGAAGCACAGATACGCAGTATTTT.